This T cell receptor beta chain originates from a study of shared clonotypes between healthy human individuals. TCRdb keeps only in-frame clones here, not all; method: immunoSEQ multiplex PCR. The table lists some 790,000 clones, over 55% of them singletons. The source material was memory CD4+ T cells sorted from blood. Subset noted: CD45RA-negative fraction. The origin of this receptor is a woman aged 30 to 39 in good health.

The CDR3 sequence: CASRTTGVTYEQYF. The CDR3 DNA follows: TGTGCCAGCAGAACGACAGGGGTGACCTACGAGCAGTACTTC. This sequence joins TRBV28 and TRBJ2-7, with TRBD1 identical over 8 bases. This CDR3 contains 14 residues. Trimming at V came to 6 bases and at J to 2 bases, leaving 6 bases not matched to a gene. Germline V gene lookup returns CDR1 MDHEN and CDR2 SYDVKM.